The 21 T cell receptor beta chains given below trace back to one sample, sequenced in a study of blood T cell repertoires in COVID-19. TCRdb's copy holds only in-frame clones and misses some; the assay was immunoSEQ multiplex PCR. The sample has around 140,000 clones, approximately 89% seen once. Sequencing was carried out using peripheral blood. Receptors originate from a human donor in a cohort sampled during active COVID-19.

This clone was seen a single time. V and J are TRBV7-9 and TRBJ1-2; D is possibly TRBD1 (5 bases). V was cut by 1 base and J by 2 bases, with 11 bases left in between. CDR3 size: 15 residues. Germline loops: CDR1 SEHNR, CDR2 FQNEAQ (reference sequence). This chain's CDR3 is CASSLGPTVNYGYTF. CDR3 sequence (DNA): TGTGCCAGCAGCTTAGGGCCGACAGTGAACTATGGCTACACCTTC.

This clone was counted once. The chain is built from TRBV19 and TRBJ2-5, with 7 bases that match TRBD1. After removal of 5 bases from V and 5 bases from J, the junction contained 8 bases not matched to a gene. CDR1 LNHDA and CDR2 SQIVND come from the germline V gene (reference sequence). This CDR3 comprises 14 residues. The CDR3 spells CASSPTGPMETQYF. The CDR3 bases are TGTGCCAGTAGTCCGACAGGGCCGATGGAGACCCAGTACTTC. The full variable domain, in which reference TRBV19 and TRBJ2-5 provide the parts outside the CDR3, is DGGITQSPKYLFRKEGQNVTLSCEQNLNHDAMYWYRQDPGQGLRLIYYSQIVNDFQKGDIAEGYSVSREKKESFPLTVTSAQKNPTAFYLCASSPTGPMETQYFGPGTRLLVL.

The chain has TRBV5-4 and TRBJ2-2, with 9 bases fitting TRBD1. The CDR3 consists of 15 residues. V shed 3 bases and J 4 bases; nucleotides not matched to a gene: 4. Germline loops: CDR1 SGHNT, CDR2 YYREEE (reference sequence). CDR3 sequence (DNA): TGTGCCAGCAGCTCCGGGACAGGGATCACCGGGGAGCTGTTTTTT. It codes for CASSSGTGITGELFF. The variable domain in full, completed from reference TRBV5-4 and TRBJ2-2, reads ETGVTQSPTHLIKTRGQQVTLRCSSQSGHNTVSWYQQALGQGPQFIFQYYREEENGRGNFPPRFSGLQFPNYSSELNVNALELDDSALYLCASSSGTGITGELFFGEGSRLTVL.

The chain employs TRBV19 and TRBJ1-6; maybe TRBD1 (5 bases). Germline loops: CDR1 LNHDA, CDR2 SQIVND (reference sequence). The CDR3 is 15 amino acids. Deletions cut 1 base from V and 9 bases from J, with 13 bases between. CDR3: CASSIAAGIGSPLHF. CDR3 bases: TGTGCCAGTAGTATAGCGGCAGGGATCGGTTCACCCCTCCACTTT.

The V and J genes are TRBV4-3 and TRBJ1-2, with 7 bases matching TRBD1. Germline loops: CDR1 LGHNA, CDR2 YSLEER. V shed 3 bases and J 8 bases; nucleotides not matched to a gene: 12. CDR3 length: 15 amino acids. The CDR3 coding sequence is TGCGCCAGCAGCCAGAGGAGGACAGGCGAAGGCGGCTACACCTTC. Its protein product is CASSQRRTGEGGYTF.

This clone was seen ten or more times. For the CDR3, the DNA is TGTGCCAGCAGCCCCCGCTCTGGGGCCAACGTCCTGACTTTC. It codes for CASSPRSGANVLTF. The V gene is TRBV7-3, the J gene TRBJ2-6; D is undetermined. CDR3 length: 14 amino acids. Between the trimmed V and J ends, which lost 5 bases and 0 bases, there was a span of 5 bases. Per the germline V gene, CDR1 is SGHTA and CDR2 is FQGTGA.

The chain combines TRBV7-6 with TRBJ2-7, with TRBD2 identical over 12 bases. The V segment lost 4 bases and the J segment 7 bases; nucleotides outside the gene matches: 5. This CDR3 contains 14 residues. Germline V lookup: CDR1 SGHVS, CDR2 FNYEAQ. CDR3 sequence (DNA): TGTGCCAGCAGCTCGACTAGCGGGGGTCGAGAGCAGTACTTC. Translating gives CASSSTSGGREQYF.

V usage is TRBV29-1 and J usage is TRBJ2-2, with a possible D match to TRBD1 (6 bases). The germline V gene encodes CDR1 SQVTM and CDR2 ANQGSEA. Trimming left V 7 bases short and J 4 bases short, with 16 bases between. The CDR3 covers 14 residues. In DNA, the CDR3 is TGCAGCGCATACAGGGATAGTTCCACCGGGGAGCTGTTTTTT. It translates to CSAYRDSSTGELFF.

The rearrangement joins TRBV7-3 to TRBJ2-3; TRBD2 agrees at 14 bases. Per the germline V gene, CDR1 is SGHTA and CDR2 is FQGTGA. V trimming: 5 bases; J trimming: 4 bases; junction bases outside the gene matches: 5. The CDR3 is 16 residues long. CDR3 protein: CASSLGLAGVSDTQYF. The CDR3 DNA follows: TGTGCCAGCAGCCTGGGACTAGCGGGGGTCTCAGATACGCAGTATTTT.

J is TRBJ1-1 and V is TRBV24-1, with 8 bases identical to TRBD1. J was trimmed by 4 bases and V by 4 bases; bases with no gene match: 7. The germline V gene has CDR1 KGHDR and CDR2 SFDVKD. This CDR3 contains 15 residues. The CDR3 spells CATSDGPGGSTEAFF. CDR3 nucleotides: TGTGCCACCAGTGACGGTCCAGGGGGCAGCACTGAAGCTTTCTTT.

This CDR3 is CAISEPRTGDYGYTF. In DNA, the CDR3 is TGTGCCATCAGTGAGCCCCGAACAGGCGACTATGGCTACACCTTC. The V gene is TRBV10-3, the J gene TRBJ1-2; D perhaps matches TRBD1 (5 bases). The V end lost 2 bases, the J end lost 3 bases, and 13 bases lay between the germline ends. This CDR3 comprises 15 residues. The germline gives CDR1 ENHRY, CDR2 SYGVKD.

This clone was recorded a few times. The CDR3 DNA reads as TGTGCCAGCAGCCAGGGGGACTCACATGGTTTCACAGATACGCAGTATTTT. It specifies CASSQGDSHGFTDTQYF. The chain employs TRBV27 and TRBJ2-3; maybe TRBD1 (7 bases). There are 17 residues in the CDR3. Trimming shortened V by 6 bases and J by 2 bases, and 21 bases separated the two germline ends. The V gene's germline CDR1 is MNHEY and CDR2 SMNVEV (reference sequence).

The CDR3 reads CASRAGYSTDTQYF. Written as DNA, the CDR3 is TGTGCCAGCAGGGCGGGGTATAGCACAGATACGCAGTATTTT. V gene TRBV6-6 combines with J gene TRBJ2-3; D may be TRBD2 (6 bases). The length of the CDR3 is 14 residues. Germline loops: CDR1 MNHNY, CDR2 SVGAGI (reference sequence). Trimming left V 6 bases short and J 0 bases short, with 10 bases between.

This clone was counted a single time. This chain connects TRBV19 to TRBJ1-1, with no clear D. The CDR3 has 12 residues. V was trimmed by 3 bases and J by 8 bases, leaving 10 bases between them. Germline loops: CDR1 LNHDA, CDR2 SQIVND (reference sequence). CDR3 nucleotides: TGTGCCAGTAGTATTTTGTACAGAGAAGCTTTCTTT. This gives the protein CASSILYREAFF.

This chain links TRBV6-5 with TRBJ2-2, with TRBD1 matching 7 bases. The junction had 6 bases not matched to a gene; V was cut back by 6 bases and J by 2 bases. The V gene's germline CDR1 is MNHEY and CDR2 SVGAGI. The CDR3 runs 15 residues. The CDR3 loop reads CASRMGTVNTGELFF. The CDR3 nucleotides read TGTGCCAGCAGGATGGGGACAGTCAACACCGGGGAGCTGTTTTTT.

This chain links TRBV7-9 with TRBJ2-2, with D perhaps matching TRBD1 (5 bases). From germline, CDR1 is SEHNR and CDR2 FQNEAQ (reference sequence). The CDR3 is 15 amino acids. Trimming removed 4 bases at V and 0 bases at J, with 9 bases between. The CDR3 DNA reads as TGTGCCAGCAGCTCCCGACAGTCGAACACCGGGGAGCTGTTTTTT. Its translation: CASSSRQSNTGELFF.

The sample holds one count of this clone. V usage is TRBV3-1 (or the pseudogene TRBV3-2) and J usage is TRBJ2-1, with D perhaps TRBD1 (5 bases). Germline lookup yields CDR1 LGHDT and CDR2 YNNKEL (reference sequence). The CDR3 extends over 13 amino acids. The V end was cut by 2 bases, the J end by 10 bases, with 12 bases between. The chain's CDR3 is CASSQQGMGEQFF. The DNA of the CDR3 is TGTGCCAGCAGCCAACAGGGAATGGGGGAGCAGTTCTTC.

The V and J genes are TRBV5-1 and TRBJ1-4, with 10 bases lining up with TRBD1. Germline assignment: CDR1 SGHRS and CDR2 YFSETQ. The CDR3 runs to 16 residues. The ends lost 4 bases at V and 2 bases at J; junction bases unmatched: 5. The CDR3 bases are TGCGCCAGCAGCAGTAGGACAGGGGGGACTAATGAAAAACTGTTTTTT. Its protein product is CASSSRTGGTNEKLFF.

The chain joins TRBV6-5 to TRBJ2-5; the match to TRBD2 covers 8 bases. Germline CDR1 is MNHEY and CDR2 is SVGAGI. This CDR3 spans 13 amino acids. The J segment lost 3 bases and the V segment lost 7 bases, leaving 4 bases of the junction unmatched. For the CDR3, the DNA is TGTGCCAGCAACCGGGGGGGCGAAGAGACCCAGTACTTC. It encodes CASNRGGEETQYF.

Only one count was recorded for this clone. The rearrangement links TRBV7-2 to TRBJ1-4; D call uncertain. The CDR3 extends over 14 amino acids. The V end lost 4 bases, the J end lost 6 bases, and 12 bases lay between the germline ends. The germline gives CDR1 SGHTA, CDR2 FQGNSA. CDR3 amino acids: CASSSRDNDEKLFF. The CDR3 coding sequence is TGTGCCAGCAGCTCCCGGGATAATGATGAAAAACTGTTTTTT.

The gene calls are TRBV12-5 and TRBJ2-1; D gene uncertain. The V end was cut by 0 bases, the J end by 7 bases, with 13 bases between. The CDR3 length is 15 residues. Germline CDR1 reads LGHNT; CDR2 reads FRNRAP. DNA of the CDR3: TGTGCTAGTGGTTTGGTACTGGGCTTCTTGAATGAGCAGTTCTTC. Encoded protein: CASGLVLGFLNEQFF.